This record concerns one TCR beta chain sequence. The record originates from a study of cytomegalovirus exposure and HLA in healthy donors. The PCR made use of 60 Vbeta and 13 Jbeta primers. Repertoires were generated with immunoSEQ multiplex PCR, while TCRdb's copy carries only in-frame clones and drops some. This table holds fewer than 150,000 clones. The length of the CDR3 is 13 residues. CDR1 and CDR2 from the germline V gene are MNHEY and SMNVEV (reference sequence). V was trimmed by 6 bases and J by 3 bases, leaving 12 bases between them. The gene calls are TRBV27 and TRBJ2-7; a possible D gene is TRBD1 (6 bases). The receptor's source is an older woman in good health and CMV-seronegative. The sequenced material came from PBMCs. The CDR3 DNA reads TGTGCCAGCAGCTCCGGCAGGGGCTACGAGCAGTACTTC. Its protein product is CASSSGRGYEQYF.